This T cell receptor (beta chain) was recovered during a study of blood T cells in healthy people across ages. The study, taken as a whole, reports: PBMCs went unsorted, and a conclusive naive versus antigen-experienced comparison was therefore prevented.

Germline values: CDR1 MDHEN, CDR2 SYDVKM. This CDR3 spans 13 amino acids. V was pared by 1 base and J by 6 bases, with 8 bases between. This clonotype was seen a handful of times. The antigen is undetermined. Then a second PCR, running roughly 7 to 11 cycles, was carried out with a sample-barcoded 5' primer and a J-beta primer mix. Every cDNA was tagged by a template-switch adaptor with 12 random nucleotides. MiXCR, applied by TCRdb to the 5' RACE reads, yields one record per CDR3 protein. This table holds 650,000 to 700,000 distinct CDR3 sequences, under 65% found once. Sequences were obtained from blood. The chain has TRBV28 and TRBJ2-3; D not certain. This sequence was found in a woman aged 80 or over in good health. The CDR3 reads CASSLSAWDTQYF. The CDR3 DNA follows: TGTGCCAGCAGTTTATCCGCATGGGATACGCAGTATTTT.